The clone carrying this T cell receptor (beta chain) was seen only a few times. Its specificity is not known. The data originate from a study of beta chain features in type 1 diabetes. General observations from the study: When Type 1 diabetes patients were examined, their TCRB CDR3s proved moderately but significantly shorter in all four CD4+ subsets.

The study reverse transcribed the entire isolated RNA, so it sequenced expressed TCRB transcripts. TCRdb keeps only in-frame clones here, not all; method: immunoSEQ multiplex PCR. Among 250,000 to 300,000 clones listed, 24% were seen once. CDR1 and CDR2 (germline): ENHRY, SYGVKD. With 0 bases removed from V and 5 bases from J, the gap between germline ends came to 5 bases. The CDR3 length is 12 residues. The clonotype was recovered from a woman in her twenties or thirties with type 1 diabetes. Sequencing used naive CD4+ T cells from blood. The chain combines TRBV10-3 with TRBJ2-7; maybe TRBD1 (5 bases). CDR3 loop: CAISESTDEQYF. The CDR3 nucleotides are TGTGCCATCAGTGAGTCGACAGACGAGCAGTACTTC.